These 20 T cell receptor beta chains came from one sample sequenced in a study of PD-1 blockade in classical Hodgkin lymphoma. Method: immunoSEQ multiplex PCR; TCRdb's copy keeps in-frame clones and lacks some. The sample carries some 62,000 clones, approximately 88% recorded once. Each patient's relapse followed autologous stem cell transplantation, and brentuximab vedotin exposure varied. The sample was peripheral blood mononuclear cells (PBMCs), taken at baseline. These receptors were taken from a human donor with classical Hodgkin lymphoma.

The chain combines TRBV19 with TRBJ2-3; TRBD2 matches at 10 bases. CDR3 size: 16 residues. CDR1 is LNHDA, CDR2 SQIVND, per germline (reference sequence). The trim removed 2 bases at V and 5 bases at J, leaving 7 bases unmatched. The chain's CDR3 is CASSISSGGALDTQYF. In nucleotides, the CDR3 is TGTGCCAGTAGTATAAGCAGCGGGGGGGCATTAGATACGCAGTATTTT.

There are a few counts of this clone. The rearrangement joins TRBV28 to TRBJ1-2; TRBD1 matches 9 bases. The V gene's germline CDR1 is MDHEN and CDR2 SYDVKM. The junction had 5 bases not matched to a gene; V was cut back by 6 bases and J by 6 bases. This CDR3 spans 13 amino acids. The CDR3 coding sequence is TGTGCCAGCAGGCCGACAGGGGGACATGGCTACACCTTC. Translating it yields CASRPTGGHGYTF.

V gene TRBV19 combines with J gene TRBJ2-5, with TRBD1 as a possible D gene (5 bases). There are 15 residues in the CDR3. Deletions cut 3 bases from V and 4 bases from J, with 15 bases between. Germline loops: CDR1 LNHDA, CDR2 SQIVND (reference sequence). The CDR3 loop is CASSMSGPNRETQYF. The CDR3 DNA reads as TGTGCCAGTAGTATGTCAGGGCCGAACCGAGAGACCCAGTACTTC.

The rearrangement joins TRBV14 to TRBJ2-5, with D unresolved. V was pared by 1 base and J by 1 base, with 7 bases between. The CDR3 length is 14 residues. Germline loops: CDR1 SGHDN, CDR2 FVKESK. The CDR3 region is CASSQALRQETQYF. The CDR3 nucleotides are TGTGCCAGCAGCCAAGCTCTACGCCAAGAGACCCAGTACTTC. The full variable domain, with the rest looked up from reference TRBV14 and TRBJ2-5, is EAGVTQFPSHSVIEKGQTVTLRCDPISGHDNLYWYRRVMGKEIKFLLHFVKESKQDESGMPNNRFLAERTGGTYSTLKVQPAELEDSGVYFCASSQALRQETQYFGPGTRLLVL.

The chain recombines TRBV18 with TRBJ1-2; 7 bases fit TRBD1. V was pared by 0 bases and J by 7 bases, with 11 bases of the junction left unmatched. CDR1 is KGHSH and CDR2 is LQKENI in the germline V gene. The CDR3 is 16 amino acids. The CDR3 sequence: CASSPPPARGGGGYTF. DNA for the CDR3: TGTGCCAGCTCACCACCCCCTGCCAGGGGGGGAGGTGGCTACACCTTC.

The chain combines TRBV4-1 with TRBJ2-4; tentatively, D is TRBD1 (5 bases). Germline loops: CDR1 MGHRA, CDR2 YSYEKL. The CDR3 consists of 17 residues. Trimming removed 0 bases from V and 0 bases from J, with 12 bases in between. The CDR3 reads CASSQDIDSLAKNIQYF. The CDR3, as DNA: TGCGCCAGCAGCCAAGATATCGACAGCCTAGCCAAAAACATTCAGTACTTC.

Concerning this clone itself: The junction does not match germline at one end; this may be a read error. The chain has TRBV6-1 and TRBJ1-1, with D tentatively TRBD1 (5 bases). This CDR3 has 12 residues. The germline V gene encodes CDR1 MNHNS and CDR2 SASEGT. CDR3 nucleotides: TGTGCCAGCAGCGAAGGGGAACTTCTGGCTTTCTTT. As protein: CASSEGELLAFF.

This sequence joins TRBV6-5 and TRBJ2-7; D may be TRBD1 or TRBD2 (6 bases each). The V gene lost 7 bases and the J gene lost 4 bases, with 14 bases spanning the gap. The CDR3 is made up of 13 amino acids. Germline values: CDR1 MNHEY, CDR2 SVGAGI. CDR3 loop: CASTSGADYEQYF. The CDR3 coding sequence is TGTGCCAGCACCTCGGGGGCGGATTACGAGCAGTACTTC.

This clone was counted a single time. The chain recombines TRBV7-9 with TRBJ1-2; D remains unclear. The CDR3 runs 15 residues. Germline V lookup: CDR1 SEHNR, CDR2 FQNEAQ (reference sequence). V was trimmed by 5 bases and J by 7 bases, leaving 20 bases between them. CDR3 sequence: CASSTGSGRGTGYTF. CDR3 nucleotides: TGTGCCAGCAGCACCGGGAGTGGGAGAGGTACTGGCTACACCTTC.

V usage is TRBV19 and J usage is TRBJ1-5, with D possibly being TRBD1 (6 bases). CDR1 and CDR2 from the germline V gene are LNHDA and SQIVND (reference sequence). V was cut by 6 bases and J by 5 bases, with 14 bases left in between. CDR3 size: 14 residues. DNA for the CDR3: TGTGCCAGTAGAGAAACAGGGAGGTATCAGCCCCAGCATTTT. Translating it yields CASRETGRYQPQHF.

DNA of the CDR3: TGTGCCAGCAGCAATAAGCGCGGAAGGTTTGATGGCTACACCTTC. It is translated as CASSNKRGRFDGYTF. The genes are TRBV4-2 and TRBJ1-2; no reliable D call. V lost 5 bases and J 6 bases, leaving 19 bases between the germline ends. Germline CDR1 LGHNA, CDR2 YNFKEQ. The CDR3 spans 15 residues.

The V and J genes are TRBV29-1 and TRBJ2-3; D is perhaps TRBD1 (6 bases). The germline V gene has CDR1 SQVTM and CDR2 ANQGSEA. This CDR3 region has 14 residues. The ends were cut back, 4 bases at V and 4 bases at J, with 15 bases in the middle. CDR3 sequence reads: CSVGNRVRADTQYF. The CDR3 region has the DNA TGCAGCGTTGGGAACAGGGTTCGGGCAGATACGCAGTATTTT.

The V call is TRBV7-2, the J call TRBJ2-3; D unresolved. Germline V CDR1 and CDR2: SGHTA, FQGNSA. V was cut by 1 base and J by 2 bases, with 4 bases left in between. The CDR3 is made up of 13 amino acids. The CDR3 DNA reads TGTGCCAGCAGCTTAGTCACCACAGATACGCAGTATTTT. Translated, it gives CASSLVTTDTQYF. The full variable domain, completed using reference TRBV7-2 and TRBJ2-3, is GAGVSQSPSNKVTEKGKDVELRCDPISGHTALYWYRQSLGQGLEFLIYFQGNSAPDKSGLPSDRFSAERTGGSVSTLTIQRTQQEDSAVYLCASSLVTTDTQYFGPGTRLTVL.

The chain recombines TRBV5-8 with TRBJ2-2, with 8 nucleotides matching TRBD1. Germline CDR1 SGHTS, CDR2 YDEGEE. CDR3 length: 16 residues. The ends lost 0 bases at V and 7 bases at J; junction bases unmatched: 8. The CDR3 DNA reads as TGTGCCAGCAGCTTGGAGGGACAGGTGATTTTCGGGGAGCTGTTTTTT. This translates into CASSLEGQVIFGELFF.

V usage is TRBV11-3 and J usage is TRBJ2-1; D might be TRBD1 (5 bases). CDR3 length equals 14 residues. Trimming removed 5 bases at V and 5 bases at J, with 13 bases between. Germline V gene data show CDR1 as SGHNT and CDR2 as YENEEA. Here the CDR3 reads CASSDRNSNNEQFF. CDR3 coding DNA: TGTGCCAGCAGCGACAGAAACAGCAACAATGAGCAGTTCTTC.

The chain has TRBV5-1 and TRBJ1-1; D is possibly TRBD1 (6 bases). Germline CDR1 is SGHRS and CDR2 is YFSETQ. The CDR3 is 12 amino acids. Trimming cost V 7 bases and J 4 bases, with 11 bases left between them. The CDR3 DNA reads as TGCGCCAGCGGATCAGGGGCCACTGAAGCTTTCTTT. Protein: CASGSGATEAFF.

The chain carries TRBV5-1 and TRBJ1-4; D ambiguous. Germline V CDR1 and CDR2: SGHRS, YFSETQ. With 1 base removed from V and 6 bases from J, the gap between germline ends came to 16 bases. CDR3 length equals 16 residues. This CDR3 is CASSLTRPDLDEKLFF. As DNA, the CDR3 is TGCGCCAGCAGCTTGACCAGGCCGGATTTAGATGAAAAACTGTTTTTT.

The V call is TRBV6-5, the J call TRBJ2-1; the D is unclear. Trimming left V 6 bases short and J 6 bases short, with 12 bases between. Germline-derived CDR1 and CDR2 are MNHEY and SVGAGI. This CDR3 contains 13 residues. The CDR3 coding sequence is TGTGCCAGCAGCCCGGACCCCCGCAATGAGCAGTTCTTC. Encoded protein: CASSPDPRNEQFF.

This chain joins TRBV21-1 and TRBJ1-6; the D call of TRBD1 is as the table states it, not checked on the DNA. TRBV21-1 is termed a pseudogene. The CDR3 contains 17 residues. Written as DNA, the CDR3 is TGTGCCAGCAGCAAAGCTGTGAGGGACAGGGATGATTCACCCCTCCACTTT. It yields the protein CASSKAVRDRDDSPLHF.

The V call is TRBV6-6, the J call TRBJ1-5, with 10 nucleotides matching TRBD1. The germline CDR1 and CDR2 sequences are MNHNY and SVGAGI (reference sequence). The CDR3 totals 15 residues. Trimming removed 6 bases from V and 2 bases from J; junction bases left unmatched: 4. CDR3 DNA sequence: TGTGCCAGCAGCACGACAGGGGGCCGCAATCAGCCCCAGCATTTT. Its protein is CASSTTGGRNQPQHF.